Listed below are T cell receptor beta chains from one sample, sequenced in a study of T cell repertoires and HLA-DP antigens. Antigen specificity for these receptors is unknown. Profiling relied on immunoSEQ multiplex PCR, and the TCRdb table lists in-frame clones only, not all of them. The table includes about 110,000 clones, around 92% detected once. Source material: CD4+ T cells from PBMCs. Every receptor here comes from a woman younger than 30 in good health and CMV-seronegative. The CDR3 runs from the conserved cysteine through the conserved F or W. A D gene is named only where the DNA matches it firmly. Expanded clones are given a class, and other clones once, few, many or no size at all.

V gene	D gene	clone size	J gene	CDR3 protein	CDR3 DNA
TRBV19	TRBD2	.	TRBJ2-7	CASSPGLAGDPIAYEQYF	TGTGCCAGTAGTCCTGGACTAGCGGGCGACCCTATTGCCTACGAGCAGTACTTC
TRBV28	.	.	TRBJ2-7	CASMAPFLRPEQYF	TGTGCCAGCATGGCCCCGTTTCTTCGGCCCGAGCAGTACTTC
TRBV6-1	TRBD1	.	TRBJ1-1	CASSEPQGIKSAFF	TGTGCCAGCAGTGAACCACAGGGGATTAAGAGTGCTTTCTTT
TRBV27	.	.	TRBJ1-2	CASSLYAAGENGYTF	TGTGCCAGCAGTTTGTATGCCGCGGGAGAGAATGGCTACACCTTC
TRBV6-1	TRBD2	once	TRBJ2-5	CASSQGGPGTSVFETQYF	TGTGCCAGCAGTCAAGGTGGTCCGGGGACTAGCGTGTTTGAGACCCAGTACTTC
TRBV27	TRBD2	.	TRBJ2-5	CAVRTSRETQYF	TGTGCCGTTAGGACTAGCCGAGAGACCCAGTACTTC
TRBV5-1	TRBD2	once	TRBJ2-5	CASSSGLAGAGETQYF	TGCGCCAGCAGCTCGGGACTAGCGGGAGCTGGAGAGACCCAGTACTTC
TRBV28	.	.	TRBJ2-6	CASSLYSPIVASSGANVLTF	TGTGCCAGCAGTTTATACAGCCCGATAGTTGCCTCCTCTGGGGCCAACGTCCTGACTTTC
TRBV10-3	.	.	TRBJ1-1	CAIRQSLGLQGADTEAFF	TGTGCCATCAGGCAGTCGTTGGGACTTCAAGGGGCGGACACTGAAGCTTTCTTT
TRBV29-1	.	.	TRBJ2-1	CSVEGWRSSYNEQFF	TGCAGCGTTGAAGGTTGGCGGAGCTCCTACAATGAGCAGTTCTTC
TRBV30	.	.	TRBJ2-6	CAWSASFYGANVLTF	TGTGCCTGGAGTGCCTCCTTCTATGGGGCCAACGTCCTGACTTTC
TRBV5-6	.	.	TRBJ2-6	CASSPETGRGSGANVLTF	TGTGCCAGCAGCCCAGAGACAGGAAGAGGGTCTGGGGCCAACGTCCTGACTTTC
TRBV11-2	TRBD2	.	TRBJ2-1	CASSLFGTSGGGNEQFF	TGTGCCAGCAGCTTATTTGGGACTAGCGGGGGCGGCAATGAGCAGTTCTTC
TRBV15	.	.	TRBJ1-4	CATSRDRREKLFF	TGTGCCACCAGCAGAGATCGGCGGGAAAAACTGTTTTTT
TRBV7-2	.	.	TRBJ1-2	CASSLVRFGQDYGYTF	TGTGCCAGCAGCTTAGTCAGGTTCGGGCAGGATTATGGCTACACCTTC
TRBV2	.	.	TRBJ2-5	CASSATGTMGETQYF	TGTGCCAGCAGTGCTACCGGGACGATGGGGGAGACCCAGTACTTC
TRBV9	TRBD2	.	TRBJ2-3	CASSAEAGGTDTQYF	TGTGCCAGCAGCGCCGAAGCGGGAGGGACAGATACGCAGTATTTT
TRBV10-3	.	.	TRBJ2-3	CAISERATDTQYF	TGTGCCATCAGTGAAAGGGCTACAGATACGCAGTATTTT
TRBV9	.	.	TRBJ1-2	CASSVDPRGAIYGYTF	TGTGCCAGCAGCGTAGATCCCCGGGGGGCCATCTATGGCTACACCTTC
TRBV15	.	.	TRBJ2-5	CATSRDGRGRETQYF	TGTGCCACCAGCAGAGATGGGAGGGGGCGAGAGACCCAGTACTTC
TRBV4-3	.	.	TRBJ1-2	CASSPMAGSINYGYTF	TGCGCCAGCAGCCCTATGGCAGGGTCTATAAACTATGGCTACACCTTC
TRBV10-3	TRBD2	.	TRBJ2-1	CAISATSGGDYNEQFF	TGTGCCATCTCTGCGACTAGCGGGGGGGATTACAATGAGCAGTTCTTC
TRBV6-6	TRBD2	.	TRBJ2-7	CASRASGSSYEQYF	TGTGCCAGCAGAGCTAGCGGGAGCTCCTACGAGCAGTACTTC
TRBV4-1	TRBD2	.	TRBJ2-1	CASTRGLAGGGRYNEQFF	TGCGCCAGCACCCGAGGACTAGCGGGAGGCGGGAGGTACAATGAGCAGTTCTTC
TRBV5-1	TRBD1	.	TRBJ2-5	CASSRAGGETQYF	TGCGCCAGCAGCCGGGCAGGGGGAGAGACCCAGTACTTC
TRBV21-1	.	.	TRBJ2-3	CASSKVSADTQYF	TGTGCCAGCAGCAAAGTCTCTGCTGATACGCAGTATTTT
TRBV9	TRBD1	.	TRBJ1-1	CASSVGQGNTEAFF	TGTGCCAGCAGCGTCGGACAGGGAAACACTGAAGCTTTCTTT
TRBV28	TRBD2	.	TRBJ2-5	CASSRGGGTSKRETQYF	TGTGCCAGCAGCAGAGGTGGAGGGACTAGTAAGAGGGAGACCCAGTACTTC
TRBV11-3	.	.	TRBJ1-1	CASSLVANTEAFF	TGTGCCAGCAGCTTAGTGGCCAACACTGAAGCTTTCTTT
TRBV25-1	.	.	TRBJ1-1	CASSPPGENTEAFF	TGTGCCAGCAGTCCCCCGGGGGAAAACACTGAAGCTTTCTTT
TRBV28	.	.	TRBJ2-7	CASTSRDEQYF	TGTGCCAGCACCTCGAGGGACGAGCAGTACTTC
TRBV9	.	once	TRBJ2-3	CASSAGARTDTQYF	TGTGCCAGCAGCGCGGGAGCACGCACAGATACGCAGTATTTT
TRBV6-6	TRBD1	.	TRBJ2-1	CASSNLGQGNEQFF	TGTGCCAGCAGTAACCTAGGACAGGGCAATGAGCAGTTCTTC
TRBV7-8	.	.	TRBJ1-4	CASSGRGGEKLFF	TGTGCCAGCAGCGGGCGTGGGGGTGAAAAACTGTTTTTT
TRBV28	TRBD2	once	TRBJ2-7	CASRATSPVSEQYF	TGTGCCAGCAGGGCGACTAGCCCAGTATCCGAGCAGTACTTC
TRBV27	TRBD1	.	TRBJ2-1	CASSLDRGQTYNEQFF	TGTGCCAGCAGTTTGGACAGGGGGCAAACCTACAATGAGCAGTTCTTC
TRBV29-1	TRBD1	.	TRBJ1-1	CSVAGTGGEAFF	TGCAGCGTTGCCGGGACAGGCGGTGAAGCTTTCTTT
TRBV28	TRBD1	.	TRBJ2-7	CASRDRVYEQYF	TGTGCCAGCCGGGACAGGGTCTACGAGCAGTACTTC
TRBV6-1	TRBD1	once	TRBJ2-7	CASRPDRSPYEQYF	TGTGCCAGCAGACCGGACAGGTCGCCCTACGAGCAGTACTTC
TRBV11-2	.	.	TRBJ1-1	CASSLSRPNTEAFF	TGTGCCAGCAGCTTAAGCCGGCCCAACACTGAAGCTTTCTTT
TRBV19	.	.	TRBJ2-3	CASSMGTDTQYF	TGTGCCAGTAGTATGGGTACAGATACGCAGTATTTT
TRBV5-4	TRBD2	once	TRBJ2-3	CASSTRLAGGLATDTQYF	TGTGCCAGCAGCACACGACTAGCGGGAGGGCTCGCCACAGATACGCAGTATTTT
TRBV5-1	.	.	TRBJ2-7	CASSISAGSSYEQYF	TGCGCCAGCAGCATTTCGGCGGGAAGTTCCTACGAGCAGTACTTC
TRBV2	.	.	TRBJ1-2	CATLSSSEGNRRTNYGYTF	TGTGCCACCCTATCCAGCAGTGAGGGGAACAGGAGGACTAACTATGGCTACACCTTC
TRBV19	TRBD2	.	TRBJ2-1	CASSSGGGVYEQFF	TGTGCCAGTAGTAGCGGGGGGGGCGTCTATGAGCAGTTCTTC
TRBV7-3	.	.	TRBJ2-3	CASSFGRDFLDTQYF	TGTGCCAGCAGCTTCGGACGGGACTTTTTAGATACGCAGTATTTT
TRBV2	.	.	TRBJ1-2	CASSVSRAPEYGYTF	TGTGCCAGCAGTGTTTCTCGGGCCCCTGAATATGGCTACACCTTC
TRBV11-2	.	.	TRBJ2-5	CASSLPNQETQYF	TGTGCCAGCAGCTTGCCAAACCAAGAGACCCAGTACTTC
TRBV7-8	.	few	TRBJ1-3	CASSREGRAIYF	TGTGCCAGCAGTAGGGAGGGTCGAGCCATATATTTT
TRBV7-2	TRBD1	.	TRBJ1-5	CASSSDRVFQPQHF	TGTGCCAGCAGCTCGGACAGGGTTTTTCAGCCCCAGCATTTT
TRBV15	.	.	TRBJ2-3	CATSREGGGFTDTQYF	TGTGCCACCAGCAGAGAAGGCGGGGGCTTCACAGATACGCAGTATTTT
TRBV7-8	TRBD1	.	TRBJ1-1	CASSLHGAGSQGVNEAFF	TGTGCCAGCAGCTTACACGGGGCCGGCTCCCAGGGGGTCAATGAAGCTTTCTTT